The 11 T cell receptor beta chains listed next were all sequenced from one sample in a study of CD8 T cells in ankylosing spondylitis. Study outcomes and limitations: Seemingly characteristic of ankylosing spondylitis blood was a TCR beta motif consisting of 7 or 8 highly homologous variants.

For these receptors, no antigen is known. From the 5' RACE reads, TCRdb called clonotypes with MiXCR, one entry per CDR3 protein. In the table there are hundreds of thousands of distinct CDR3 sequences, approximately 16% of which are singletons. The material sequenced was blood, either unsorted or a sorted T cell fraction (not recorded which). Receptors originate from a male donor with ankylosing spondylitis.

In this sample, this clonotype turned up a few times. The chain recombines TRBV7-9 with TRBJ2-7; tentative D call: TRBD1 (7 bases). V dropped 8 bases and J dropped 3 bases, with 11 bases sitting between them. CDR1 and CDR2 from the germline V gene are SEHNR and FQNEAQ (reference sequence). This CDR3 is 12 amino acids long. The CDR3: CASGGTDYEQYF. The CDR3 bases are TGTGCCAGCGGGGGGACAGACTACGAGCAGTACTTC. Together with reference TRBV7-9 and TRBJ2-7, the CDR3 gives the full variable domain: DTGVSQNPRHKITKRGQNVTFRCDPISEHNRLYWYRQTLGQGPEFLTYFQNEAQLEKSRLLSDRFSAERPKGSFSTLEIQRTEQGDSAMYLCASGGTDYEQYFGPGTRLTVT.

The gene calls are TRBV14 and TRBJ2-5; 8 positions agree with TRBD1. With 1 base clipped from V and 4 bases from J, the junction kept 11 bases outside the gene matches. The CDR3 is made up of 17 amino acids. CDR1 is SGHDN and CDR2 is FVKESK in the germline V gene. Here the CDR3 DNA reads TGTGCCAGCAGCCAAGGTGTCATTCAGGGGGCAGGAGAGACCCAGTACTTC. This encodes CASSQGVIQGAGETQYF. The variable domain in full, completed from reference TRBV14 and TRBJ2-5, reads EAGVTQFPSHSVIEKGQTVTLRCDPISGHDNLYWYRRVMGKEIKFLLHFVKESKQDESGMPNNRFLAERTGGTYSTLKVQPAELEDSGVYFCASSQGVIQGAGETQYFGPGTRLLVL.

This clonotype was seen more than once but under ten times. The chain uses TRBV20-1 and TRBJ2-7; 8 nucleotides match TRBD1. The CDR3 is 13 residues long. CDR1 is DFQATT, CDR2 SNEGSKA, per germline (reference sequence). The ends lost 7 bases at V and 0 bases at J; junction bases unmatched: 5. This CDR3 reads CSGGTGSSYEQYF. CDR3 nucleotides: TGCAGTGGCGGGACAGGCAGCTCCTACGAGCAGTACTTC.

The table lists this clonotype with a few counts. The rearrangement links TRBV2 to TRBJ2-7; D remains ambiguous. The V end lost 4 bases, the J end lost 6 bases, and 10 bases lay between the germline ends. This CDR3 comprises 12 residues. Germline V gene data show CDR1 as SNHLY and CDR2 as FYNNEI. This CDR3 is CASSGLAGEQYF. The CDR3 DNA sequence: TGTGCCAGCAGTGGTCTGGCAGGCGAGCAGTACTTC.

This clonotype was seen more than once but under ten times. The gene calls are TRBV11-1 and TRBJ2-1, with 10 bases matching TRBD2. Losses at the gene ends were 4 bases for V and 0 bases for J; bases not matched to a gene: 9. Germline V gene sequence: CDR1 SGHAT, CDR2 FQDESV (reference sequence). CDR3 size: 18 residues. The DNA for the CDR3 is TGTGCCAGCAGCTCCCTGACTAGCGGGCCGAGCTCCTACAATGAGCAGTTCTTC. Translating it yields CASSSLTSGPSSYNEQFF.

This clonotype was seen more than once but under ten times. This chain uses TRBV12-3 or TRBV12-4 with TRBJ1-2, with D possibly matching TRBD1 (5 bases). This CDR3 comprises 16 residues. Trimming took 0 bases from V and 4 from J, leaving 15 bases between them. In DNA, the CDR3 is TGTGCCAGCAGTTTAGCGCTCGGGGGAGGGAGCTATGGCTACACCTTC. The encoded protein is CASSLALGGGSYGYTF.

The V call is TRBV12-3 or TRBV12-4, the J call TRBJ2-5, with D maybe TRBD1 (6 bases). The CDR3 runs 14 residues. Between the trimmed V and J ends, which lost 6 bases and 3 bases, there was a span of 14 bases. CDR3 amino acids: CASRPLGAEETQYF. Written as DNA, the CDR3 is TGTGCCAGCAGGCCCCTGGGGGCAGAAGAGACCCAGTACTTC.

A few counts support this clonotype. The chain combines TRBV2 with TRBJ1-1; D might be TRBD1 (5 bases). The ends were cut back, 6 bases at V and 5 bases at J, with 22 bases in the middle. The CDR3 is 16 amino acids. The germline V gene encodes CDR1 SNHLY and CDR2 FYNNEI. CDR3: CASRALLQGGKTEAFF. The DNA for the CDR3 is TGTGCCAGCAGAGCCCTCCTCCAGGGAGGTAAGACTGAAGCTTTCTTT.

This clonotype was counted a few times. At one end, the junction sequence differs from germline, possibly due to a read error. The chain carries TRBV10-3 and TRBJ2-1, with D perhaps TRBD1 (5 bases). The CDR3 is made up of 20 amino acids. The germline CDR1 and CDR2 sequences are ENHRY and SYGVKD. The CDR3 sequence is CVISEPDTTQVHLSYNEQFF. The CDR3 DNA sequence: TGTGTCATCAGTGAGCCCGACACAACACAGGTACACCTTTCCTACAATGAGCAGTTCTTC.

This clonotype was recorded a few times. This CDR3 reads CASSQLPISGNTIYF. CDR3 in DNA: TGCGCCAGCAGCCAACTCCCGATATCTGGAAACACCATATATTTT. V and J are TRBV4-1 and TRBJ1-3, with D uncertain. V was clipped by 2 bases and J by 1 base, with 9 bases between them. Germline loops: CDR1 MGHRA, CDR2 YSYEKL. CDR3 length: 15 residues.

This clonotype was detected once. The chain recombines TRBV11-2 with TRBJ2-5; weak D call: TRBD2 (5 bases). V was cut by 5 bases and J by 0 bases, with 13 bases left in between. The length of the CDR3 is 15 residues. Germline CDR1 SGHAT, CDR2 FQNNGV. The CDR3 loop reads CASSPGGGNQETQYF. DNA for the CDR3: TGTGCCAGCAGCCCCGGAGGAGGAAACCAAGAGACCCAGTACTTC. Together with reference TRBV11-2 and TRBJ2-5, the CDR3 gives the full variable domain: EAGVAQSPRYKIIEKRQSVAFWCNPISGHATLYWYQQILGQGPKLLIQFQNNGVVDDSQLPKDRFSAERLKGVDSTLKIQPAKLEDSAVYLCASSPGGGNQETQYFGPGTRLLVL.